The entry below gives a single T cell receptor beta chain sequence along with its context. TCRdb called the PCR reads again in MiXCR, with one record for every CDR3 protein. The sample has 90,000 or so distinct CDR3 sequences; around 50% are singletons. The CDR3 totals 15 residues. Germline values: CDR1 SGHRS, CDR2 YFSETQ. The trim removed 0 bases at V and 4 bases at J, leaving 4 bases unmatched. The entry originates in a study of CDR3 diversity in severe acne. This chain links TRBV5-1 with TRBJ2-7; 10 bases fit TRBD2. The source material was blood. The receptor comes from a male donor in good health, serving as a control. CDR3 protein: CASSLAASGSYEQYF. The CDR3 region has the DNA TGCGCCAGCAGCTTGGCTGCTAGCGGGAGTTACGAGCAGTACTTC. The variable domain in full, with the rest retrieved from reference TRBV5-1 and TRBJ2-7, is KAGVTQTPRYLIKTRGQQVTLSCSPISGHRSVSWYQQTPGQGLQFLFEYFSETQRNKGNFPGRFSGRQFSNSRSEMNVSTLELGDSALYLCASSLAASGSYEQYFGPGTRLTVT.